The clone carrying this TCR beta chain was found many times. Its antigen is unknown. The sample originates from a study of T-cell reconstitution after alpha-beta-depleted transplantation in children. Study findings and constraints: There were some patients whose high TCRbeta diversity at day 60 came from surviving recipient T cells and thymic progenitors. The origin of alpha-beta T cells about two months after transplant was reportedly several hundred expanded graft clones. Newly generated T cells supplied most T-cell counts and diversity one year post-transplant.

The CDR3 length is 14 residues. Germline-derived CDR1 and CDR2 are SGHTA and FQGNSA. Trimming removed 8 bases from V and 5 bases from J; junction bases left unmatched: 9. Preparation of the TCRbeta library involved a method that used unique molecular identifiers. Via MiXCR, TCRdb re-called the PCR reads, giving one row per CDR3 protein. The table includes about 490,000 distinct CDR3 sequences, about 11% detected once. The clonotype was recovered from a child younger than 10 with inherited bone marrow failure, due to receive a stem cell transplant. The chain links TRBV7-2 to TRBJ1-2, with TRBD1 matching 9 bases. The sample in question was PBMCs, obtained before TCRalphabeta/CD19-depleted stem cell transplant. In DNA, the CDR3 is TGTGCCAGCGGTGGGGGACAGGGCTGGTATGGCTACACCTTC. The encoded protein is CASGGGQGWYGYTF. Looking up the rest from reference TRBV7-2 and TRBJ1-2 gives the full variable domain: GAGVSQSPSNKVTEKGKDVELRCDPISGHTALYWYRQSLGQGLEFLIYFQGNSAPDKSGLPSDRFSAERTGGSVSTLTIQRTQQEDSAVYLCASGGGQGWYGYTFGSGTRLTVV.